A selection of T cell receptor beta chains follows, all from one sample in a study of CD8 T cells in Susac syndrome. TCRdb independently ran MiXCR on the immunoSEQ multiplex PCR reads; one entry per CDR3 protein. The repertoire includes around 300,000 distinct CDR3 sequences, about nine tenths of them detected once, and around 0.18% sits in the top ten. The sequencing input was CD8+ T cells from PBMCs. Receptor source: a human donor with multiple sclerosis. Each CDR3 is given with its conserved first and last residue. A D gene is named only where the DNA matches it firmly. Clone size is not always given. Where it is, it says once, few, many or a class for expanded clones.

J: TRBJ2-5
size: NA
V: TRBV29-1
D: NA
CDR3: CSVGGVRETQYF
DNA: TGCAGCGTTGGGGGAGTCCGGGAGACCCAGTACTTC

J: TRBJ2-7
size: NA
V: TRBV12-3/TRBV12-4
D: TRBD2
CDR3: CASSLAGSMNEQYF
DNA: TGTGCCAGCAGCCTAGCGGGCTCTATGAACGAGCAGTACTTC

J: TRBJ1-1
size: NA
V: TRBV4-3
D: NA
CDR3: CASSQGAQDTEAFF
DNA: TGCGCCAGCAGCCAAGGGGCCCAGGACACTGAAGCTTTCTTT

J: TRBJ2-2
size: NA
V: TRBV30
D: NA
CDR3: CAWSWGDRESGELFF
DNA: TGTGCCTGGAGTTGGGGGGATAGAGAGTCCGGGGAGCTGTTTTTT

J: TRBJ1-5
size: NA
V: TRBV19
D: NA
CDR3: CATNGGYSNQPQHF
DNA: TGTGCCACTAACGGGGGGTATAGCAATCAGCCCCAGCATTTT

J: TRBJ1-5
size: NA
V: TRBV15
D: NA
CDR3: CATSRDRTRGQPQHF
DNA: TGTGCCACCAGCAGAGATAGGACCAGGGGTCAGCCCCAGCATTTT

J: TRBJ2-7
size: NA
V: TRBV28
D: NA
CDR3: CASSTPRDLRGYEQYF
DNA: TGTGCCAGCAGTACTCCCCGGGATTTGCGGGGATACGAGCAGTACTTC

J: TRBJ2-1
size: NA
V: TRBV6-2/TRBV6-3
D: NA
CDR3: CASSYSLVGGYNEQFF
DNA: TGTGCCAGCAGTTACTCGTTGGTGGGAGGCTACAATGAGCAGTTCTTC

J: TRBJ2-7
size: NA
V: TRBV12-3/TRBV12-4
D: NA
CDR3: CASSPLDGTSDEQYF
DNA: TGTGCCAGCAGCCCCTTGGACGGGACTTCGGACGAGCAGTACTTC

J: TRBJ2-1
size: NA
V: TRBV24-1
D: NA
CDR3: CATSDDNEQFF
DNA: TGTGCCACCAGTGATGATAATGAGCAGTTCTTC

J: TRBJ2-3
size: NA
V: TRBV4-3
D: NA
CDR3: CASSQDRGGNTQYF
DNA: TGCGCCAGCAGCCAAGACAGAGGGGGGAATACGCAGTATTTT

J: TRBJ2-1
size: NA
V: TRBV19
D: TRBD2
CDR3: CASSIFSLAGSSYNEQFF
DNA: TGTGCCAGTAGTATATTTTCGCTAGCGGGCAGCTCCTACAATGAGCAGTTCTTC

J: TRBJ2-1
size: NA
V: TRBV5-1
D: NA
CDR3: CASSLAGLTYNEQFF
DNA: TGCGCCAGCAGCTTGGCAGGGTTAACCTACAATGAGCAGTTCTTC

J: TRBJ2-5
size: NA
V: TRBV6-6
D: NA
CDR3: CATTSGAFQETQYF
DNA: TGTGCCACCACTTCCGGGGCTTTCCAAGAGACCCAGTACTTC

J: TRBJ2-1
size: NA
V: TRBV9
D: NA
CDR3: CASSGRGSEQFF
DNA: TGTGCCAGCAGCGGGAGGGGGAGTGAGCAGTTCTTC

J: TRBJ2-7
size: NA
V: TRBV28
D: TRBD2
CDR3: CASSFRGLAGGEQYF
DNA: TGTGCCAGCAGTTTCAGAGGACTAGCGGGAGGCGAGCAGTACTTC

J: TRBJ1-3
size: NA
V: TRBV28
D: TRBD1
CDR3: CASSSLDRAGNTIYF
DNA: TGTGCCAGCAGCTCATTGGACAGGGCTGGAAACACCATATATTTT

J: TRBJ1-1
size: NA
V: TRBV13
D: NA
CDR3: CASSLGLEGTEAFF
DNA: TGTGCCAGCAGCTTAGGCCTTGAAGGCACTGAAGCTTTCTTT

J: TRBJ2-1
size: few
V: TRBV6-5
D: NA
CDR3: CASSQSDNEQFF
DNA: TGTGCCAGCAGTCAGTCTGATAATGAGCAGTTCTTC

J: TRBJ2-1
size: NA
V: TRBV7-3
D: NA
CDR3: CASSSFPGNEQFF
DNA: TGTGCCAGCAGCTCGTTCCCAGGGAATGAGCAGTTCTTC

J: TRBJ2-1
size: NA
V: TRBV29-1
D: NA
CDR3: CSGARELSYNEQFF
DNA: TGCAGCGGGGCGAGGGAGCTCTCCTACAATGAGCAGTTCTTC

J: TRBJ2-3
size: once
V: TRBV29-1
D: NA
CDR3: CSVEGRGARTDTQYF
DNA: TGCAGCGTTGAAGGGAGGGGGGCTCGGACAGATACGCAGTATTTT

J: TRBJ2-1
size: NA
V: TRBV29-1
D: NA
CDR3: CSVGIYSYNEQFF
DNA: TGCAGCGTGGGGATTTACTCCTACAATGAGCAGTTCTTC

J: TRBJ1-2
size: NA
V: TRBV30
D: NA
CDR3: CAWSTGGLYGYTF
DNA: TGTGCCTGGAGTACCGGAGGGTTGTATGGCTACACCTTC